Following are 5 T cell receptor beta chains from one sample sequenced in a study of shared clonotypes between healthy human individuals. Produced via immunoSEQ multiplex PCR; TCRdb's table is partial and in-frame only. The data show 750,000 to 1,000,000 clones, 80% to 95% seen once. Naive CD8 isolation took CD45RO-negative cells positively selected for CCR7 and excluded terminally differentiated effector memory CD45RA+ cells. The specimen sequenced was naive CD8+ T cells sorted from blood. Receptor source: a man aged 30-40 years in good health.

The sample holds one count of this clone. The same CDR3 arises from other DNA sequences in this sample as well. CDR3 loop: CARGLQETQYF. CDR3 sequence (DNA): TGTGCCAGGGGACTACAAGAGACCCAGTACTTC. The chain uses TRBV6-1 and TRBJ2-5; the match to TRBD2 covers 7 bases. Losses at the gene ends were 9 bases for V and 2 bases for J; bases not matched to a gene: 0. The CDR3 covers 11 residues. Germline V gene sequence: CDR1 MNHNS, CDR2 SASEGT.

This chain connects TRBV30 to TRBJ2-1, with 7 bases that match TRBD1. This CDR3 is built from 14 residues. CDR1 and CDR2 from the germline V gene are GTSNPN and SVGIG (reference sequence). J gave up 8 bases and V 3 bases, and 10 bases lay outside the gene matches. The CDR3 coding sequence is TGTGCCTGGAGCGCAGGGGGTCCGCCCGATGAGCAGTTCTTC. As protein: CAWSAGGPPDEQFF.

V usage is TRBV27 and J usage is TRBJ2-3; 7 positions agree with TRBD1. Germline CDR1 is MNHEY and CDR2 is SMNVEV (reference sequence). With V trimmed by 0 bases and J by 8 bases, 2 bases remained unmatched. The CDR3 extends over 13 amino acids. The CDR3 loop reads CASSLSAGGTQYF. The CDR3 nucleotides are TGTGCCAGCAGTTTATCCGCAGGGGGTACGCAGTATTTT.

Details on this clone: This same CDR3 is encoded by further DNA sequences in the sample. The rearrangement joins TRBV2 to TRBJ2-1; D perhaps matches TRBD1 (6 bases). The germline CDR1 and CDR2 sequences are SNHLY and FYNNEI. Between the trimmed V and J ends, which lost 6 bases and 3 bases, there was a span of 9 bases. The CDR3 covers 13 residues. CDR3 sequence reads: CASSVQGYNEQFF. The CDR3 DNA is TGTGCCAGCAGCGTACAGGGCTACAATGAGCAGTTCTTC.

The V gene is TRBV28, the J gene TRBJ1-1, with D hard to call. This CDR3 has 15 residues. Germline loops: CDR1 MDHEN, CDR2 SYDVKM. The V end was cut by 6 bases, the J end by 6 bases, with 20 bases between. In nucleotides, the CDR3 is TGTGCCAGCAGGACCTTAGCCGGGGTTTTCCCTGAAGCTTTCTTT. This encodes CASRTLAGVFPEAFF.